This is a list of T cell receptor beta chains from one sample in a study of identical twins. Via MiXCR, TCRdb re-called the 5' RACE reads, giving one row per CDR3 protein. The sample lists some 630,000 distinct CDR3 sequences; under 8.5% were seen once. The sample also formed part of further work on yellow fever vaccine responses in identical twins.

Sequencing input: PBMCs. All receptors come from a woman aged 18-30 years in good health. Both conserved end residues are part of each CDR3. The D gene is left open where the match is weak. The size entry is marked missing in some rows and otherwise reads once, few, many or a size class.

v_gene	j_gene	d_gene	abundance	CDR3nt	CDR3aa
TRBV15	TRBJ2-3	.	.	TGTGCCACCAGCGGTCTGACAGGACGCGGCACAGATACGCAGTATTTT	CATSGLTGRGTDTQYF
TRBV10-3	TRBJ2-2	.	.	TGTGCCATCAGTGTGGGGGCGGTGAACACCGGGGAGCTGTTTTTT	CAISVGAVNTGELFF
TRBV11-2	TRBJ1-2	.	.	TGTGCCAGCAGCTCCCTTTGGGGGGGCGCAGTAGGCTACACCTTC	CASSSLWGGAVGYTF
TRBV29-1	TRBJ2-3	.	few	TGCAGCGTTGATGGAGGGGGGGCTCTATTAGATACGCAGTATTTT	CSVDGGGALLDTQYF
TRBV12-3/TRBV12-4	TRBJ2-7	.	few	TGTGCCAGCAGTTTAGACAGGGTAGCAGATTGGCAGTACTTC	CASSLDRVADWQYF
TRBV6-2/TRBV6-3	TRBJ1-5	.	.	TGTGCCAGCAGTTACGGGACGGCTCAGCATTTT	CASSYGTAQHF
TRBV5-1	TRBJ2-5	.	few	TGCGCCAGCAGCTTGGAGGCGAGTAGAGGGGAGACCCAGTACTTC	CASSLEASRGETQYF
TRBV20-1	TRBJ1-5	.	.	TGCAGTACAAATCAGCCCCAGCATTTT	CSTNQPQHF
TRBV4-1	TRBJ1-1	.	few	TGCGCCAGCAGCCAAGGGAGGGGGGCCACTGAAGCTTTCTTT	CASSQGRGATEAFF
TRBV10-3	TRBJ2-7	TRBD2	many	TGTGCCATCAGGAGCAAGAGCGGGGGGGCCGTTGGGGAGCAGTACTTC	CAIRSKSGGAVGEQYF
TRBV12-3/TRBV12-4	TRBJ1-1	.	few	TGTGCCAGCAGGATGACTGGGGGGAACACTGAAGCTTTCTTT	CASRMTGGNTEAFF
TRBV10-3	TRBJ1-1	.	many	TGTGCCATCGCTAGAAATAGGACAAATTTTCAAGCTTTCTTT	CAIARNRTNFQAFF
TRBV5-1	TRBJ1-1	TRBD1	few	TGCGCCAGCAGCAGGGACAGGGGGCCGAACACTGAAGCTTTCTTT	CASSRDRGPNTEAFF
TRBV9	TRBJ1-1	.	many	TGTGCCAGCAGCGTATGGCCGGAGAACACTGAAGCTTTCTTT	CASSVWPENTEAFF
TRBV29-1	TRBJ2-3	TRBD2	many	TGCAGCGTTGATAGCGGGCCGTCAGATACGCAGTATTTT	CSVDSGPSDTQYF
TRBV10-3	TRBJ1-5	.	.	TGTGCCATCAGTGATGGGGGGCTTAATCAGCCCCAGCATTTT	CAISDGGLNQPQHF
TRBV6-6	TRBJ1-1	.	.	TGTGCCAGCAGTCCTGCGGGGAATGAAGCTTTCTTT	CASSPAGNEAFF
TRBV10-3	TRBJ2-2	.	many	TGTGCCATCAGTGAAGGGGGGGGCAACGGGGAGCTGTTTTTT	CAISEGGGNGELFF
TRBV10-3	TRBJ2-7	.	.	TGTGCCATCAGTGCTCGCCAGGGCGACGAGCAGTACTTC	CAISARQGDEQYF
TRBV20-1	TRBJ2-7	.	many	TGCAGTGCTAGAGTTTCAGGCGGCGAGCAGTACTTC	CSARVSGGEQYF
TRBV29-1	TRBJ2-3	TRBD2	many	TGCAGCGTTGAAGCCCGGGAGGTCACAGATACGCAGTATTTT	CSVEAREVTDTQYF
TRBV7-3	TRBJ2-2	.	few	TGTGCCAGCAGCCCCCGGGGGGCGCGTAGCACCGGGGAGCTGTTTTTT	CASSPRGARSTGELFF
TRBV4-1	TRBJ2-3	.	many	TGCGCCAGCAGCCAGGATATCAGCACAGATACGCAGTATTTT	CASSQDISTDTQYF
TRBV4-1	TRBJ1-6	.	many	TGCGCCAGCAGCCAAGATTGGGGGGCATCACCCCTCCACTTT	CASSQDWGASPLHF
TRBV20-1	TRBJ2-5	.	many	TGCAGTGCTATTCTCGGACAGAAACAAGAGACCCAGTACTTC	CSAILGQKQETQYF
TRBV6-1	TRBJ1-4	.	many	TGTGCCAGCAGTGAAACGCCTCCGGTAACTAATGAAAAACTGTTTTTT	CASSETPPVTNEKLFF
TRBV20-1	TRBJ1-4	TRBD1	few	TGCAGTGCTACAGACAGGGAAATTAATGAAAAACTGTTTTTT	CSATDREINEKLFF
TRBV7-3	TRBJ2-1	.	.	TGTGCCAGCAGCTTAAGAGGAGGGAGCGTCTACAATGAGCAGTTCTTC	CASSLRGGSVYNEQFF
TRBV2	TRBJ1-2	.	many	TGTGCCAGCAGGAGGACGGAGGCCTATGGCTACACCTTC	CASRRTEAYGYTF
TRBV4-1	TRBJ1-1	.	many	TGCGCCAGCAGCCAAGGATTAGGTTGGGACACTGAAGCTTTCTTT	CASSQGLGWDTEAFF
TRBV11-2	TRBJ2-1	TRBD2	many	TGTGCCAGCAGCTTTCCGGCTAGCGGGACTTCCTACAATGAGCAGTTCTTC	CASSFPASGTSYNEQFF
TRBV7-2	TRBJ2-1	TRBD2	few	TGTGCCAGCAGCCCGCCGGGGCGGGGGTTCGACAATGAGCAGTTCTTC	CASSPPGRGFDNEQFF